Presented here are 24 T cell receptor beta chains from one specimen sequenced in a study of long-term antiretroviral therapy in people with HIV. immunoSEQ v3.0 was run at survey level. Method: immunoSEQ multiplex PCR; TCRdb's copy keeps in-frame clones and lacks some. Of about 21,000 clones listed, roughly four fifths are singletons. The sample here was unsorted PBMCs, taken 0.2 years after starting antiretroviral therapy. The receptors were gathered from a woman in her twenties or thirties with HIV.

J is TRBJ1-4 and V is TRBV6-1; 8 bases match TRBD1. V was pared by 11 bases and J by 7 bases, with 9 bases of the junction left unmatched. CDR3 size: 13 residues. Germline values: CDR1 MNHNS, CDR2 SASEGT. CDR3 in DNA: TGTGCCGGGTCGACAGGGGTGGGTGAAAAACTGTTTTTT. Its protein is CAGSTGVGEKLFF.

This clone was seen a single time. DNA for the CDR3: TGTGCCAGTAGTCTCGGGTCAGGGGGCCTCTACAATGAGCAGTTCTTC. Residues: CASSLGSGGLYNEQFF. The chain combines TRBV19 with TRBJ2-1, with 8 nucleotides matching TRBD1. Germline values: CDR1 LNHDA, CDR2 SQIVND (reference sequence). V lost 5 bases, J lost 3 bases, and 9 bases stayed unmatched. There are 16 residues in the CDR3.

This sequence joins TRBV27 and TRBJ1-1, with a weak D call TRBD1 (5 bases). CDR3 length: 14 amino acids. The germline V gene has CDR1 MNHEY and CDR2 SMNVEV (reference sequence). V lost 6 bases to trimming and J lost 1 base, with 12 bases between them. The CDR3 nucleotides are TGTGCCAGCAGAGTCAGGGTCTGGAACACTGAAGCTTTCTTT. It yields the protein CASRVRVWNTEAFF.

This chain connects TRBV6-1 to TRBJ2-7, with TRBD2 as a possible D gene (5 bases). The V end was cut by 7 bases, the J end by 5 bases, with 9 bases between. This CDR3 spans 11 amino acids. Germline V gene data show CDR1 as MNHNS and CDR2 as SASEGT. The CDR3 region has the DNA TGTGCCAGCAAGGTCGGGAACGAGCAGTACGTC. Residues: CASKVGNEQYV.

The rearrangement joins TRBV27 to TRBJ2-7, with 9 nucleotides matching TRBD2. Trimming at V came to 5 bases and at J to 4 bases, leaving 12 bases not matched to a gene. This CDR3 region has 16 residues. CDR1 is MNHEY and CDR2 is SMNVEV in the germline V gene (reference sequence). CDR3 bases: TGTGCCAGCAGTCCGACCCTAGCGGGGACCCCTTACGAGCAGTACTTC. Translating it yields CASSPTLAGTPYEQYF.

V usage is TRBV29-1 and J usage is TRBJ1-2; D is perhaps TRBD1 (5 bases). The germline V gene has CDR1 SQVTM and CDR2 ANQGSEA. The CDR3 consists of 10 residues. V lost 7 bases and J lost 7, with 10 bases in between. The CDR3 nucleotides are TGCAGCGCCGAGGGGCTTGGCTACACCTTC. This translates into CSAEGLGYTF.

The V and J genes are TRBV7-3 and TRBJ2-5, with unresolved D. CDR1 is SGHTA, CDR2 FQGTGA, per germline. The CDR3 contains 13 residues. V was shortened by 3 bases and J by 0 bases, with 5 bases between the two germline ends. In DNA, the CDR3 is TGTGCCAGCAGCTTGGGTCACCAAGAGACCCAGTACTTC. Translated: CASSLGHQETQYF.

This chain joins TRBV9 and TRBJ2-3; D gene ambiguous. Trimming shortened V by 4 bases and J by 2 bases, and 11 bases separated the two germline ends. Germline V gene data show CDR1 as SGDLS and CDR2 as YYNGEE. This CDR3 is 14 amino acids long. CDR3 sequence: CASSPTGLTDTQYF. The CDR3 DNA reads TGTGCCAGCAGCCCCACGGGCCTCACAGATACGCAGTATTTT.

The chain recombines TRBV19 with TRBJ2-3; a possible D gene is TRBD1 (6 bases). With 0 bases removed from V and 4 bases from J, the gap between germline ends came to 11 bases. Germline CDR1 and CDR2: LNHDA and SQIVND (reference sequence). This CDR3 region has 15 residues. The CDR3 DNA reads TGTGCCAGTAGTATAGAGTTTAGGGGGTCAGATACGCAGTATTTT. As protein: CASSIEFRGSDTQYF. Together with reference TRBV19 and TRBJ2-3, the CDR3 gives the full variable domain: DGGITQSPKYLFRKEGQNVTLSCEQNLNHDAMYWYRQDPGQGLRLIYYSQIVNDFQKGDIAEGYSVSREKKESFPLTVTSAQKNPTAFYLCASSIEFRGSDTQYFGPGTRLTVL.

This rearrangement joins TRBV30 to TRBJ1-2; D may be TRBD1 (5 bases). Trimming took off 8 bases at V and 4 bases at J, with 14 bases between the two ends. The CDR3 has 12 amino acids. Germline V gives CDR1 GTSNPN, CDR2 SVGIG (reference sequence). The CDR3 sequence is CARDIGGYGYTF. CDR3 DNA sequence: TGTGCCAGAGATATCGGGGGCTATGGCTACACCTTC.

The J gene is TRBJ1-3, the V gene TRBV5-1; the match to TRBD1 covers 7 bases. This CDR3 contains 18 residues. The J segment lost 0 bases and the V segment lost 5 bases, leaving 14 bases of the junction unmatched. Germline V gene data show CDR1 as SGHRS and CDR2 as YFSETQ. The DNA for the CDR3 is TGCGCCAGCAGGAGGGACCTGGGACAGACCAGCTCTGGAAACACCATATATTTT. Protein: CASRRDLGQTSSGNTIYF.

V usage is TRBV7-3 and J usage is TRBJ1-2, with TRBD1 as a possible D gene (6 bases). The CDR3 loop spans 15 amino acids. Germline CDR1 reads SGHTA; CDR2 reads FQGTGA. Deletions cut 5 bases from V and 4 bases from J, with 17 bases between. The CDR3 nucleotides read TGTGCCAGCAGCAAGGACAGTATAACTTCCTATGGCTACACCTTC. Its protein is CASSKDSITSYGYTF.

This chain connects TRBV5-1 to TRBJ2-4; 8 bases line up with TRBD1. This CDR3 is built from 14 residues. Germline CDR1 and CDR2: SGHRS and YFSETQ. Trimming removed 2 bases from V and 8 bases from J; junction bases left unmatched: 6. CDR3 bases: TGCGCCAGCAGCTTCTCCGGGACAGGAGACATTCAGTACTTC. The encoded protein is CASSFSGTGDIQYF.

V gene TRBV7-8 combines with J gene TRBJ2-7; TRBD1 agrees at 9 bases. CDR1 and CDR2 from the germline V gene are SGHVS and FQNEAQ. Trimming at V came to 4 bases and at J to 7 bases, leaving 11 bases not matched to a gene. The CDR3 contains 15 residues. This chain's CDR3 is CASSSPYRGHFEQYV. The DNA of the CDR3 is TGTGCCAGCAGCTCACCGTACAGGGGGCACTTTGAGCAGTACGTC.

The chain uses TRBV2 and TRBJ2-1; 11 nucleotides match TRBD2. Trimming at V came to 7 bases and at J to 9 bases, leaving 14 bases not matched to a gene. This CDR3 contains 16 residues. Germline V lookup: CDR1 SNHLY, CDR2 FYNNEI. The CDR3 nucleotides are TGTGCCAGCACTCCGTCAGTGCTAGCGGGGGGTGGTGAGCAGTTCTTC. Its translation: CASTPSVLAGGGEQFF.

The rearrangement links TRBV29-1 to TRBJ1-1; D is uncertain. CDR3 size: 10 residues. CDR1 and CDR2 from the germline V gene are SQVTM and ANQGSEA. Trimming stripped 3 bases from V and 5 bases from J, with 4 bases between. Here the CDR3 reads CSVDTTEAFF. As DNA, the CDR3 is TGCAGCGTTGATACGACTGAAGCTTTCTTT.

The V call is TRBV30, the J call TRBJ2-2; perhaps TRBD1 as D (7 bases). In germline, CDR1 is GTSNPN, CDR2 SVGIG (reference sequence). The V end was cut by 4 bases, the J end by 7 bases, with 16 bases between. This CDR3 region has 14 residues. Written as DNA, the CDR3 is TGTGCCTGGACGACAGGGAGGTCGTTCGGGGAGCTGTTTTTT. It specifies CAWTTGRSFGELFF.

This CDR3 reads CASSFTQGSTDTQYF. The CDR3 DNA reads TGTGCCAGCAGCTTTACGCAGGGATCCACAGATACGCAGTATTTT. The chain combines TRBV7-3 with TRBJ2-3; D possibly corresponds to TRBD1 (5 bases). This CDR3 is built from 15 residues. Trimming shortened V by 3 bases and J by 2 bases, and 12 bases separated the two germline ends. Germline CDR1 is SGHTA and CDR2 is FQGTGA.

The V gene is TRBV21-1, the J gene TRBJ1-2; the listed D gene, TRBD1, was not tested against the DNA. TRBV21-1 is reported as a pseudogene. The CDR3 is 15 residues long. The CDR3 is CASSKIGVSGYGYTF. For the CDR3, the DNA is TGTGCCAGCAGCAAAATAGGGGTCTCGGGCTATGGCTACACCTTC.

This chain links TRBV30 with TRBJ1-3; D unresolved. The length of the CDR3 is 13 residues. V was cut by 5 bases and J by 1 base, with 9 bases left in between. The germline V gene encodes CDR1 GTSNPN and CDR2 SVGIG (reference sequence). In DNA form, the CDR3 reads TGTGCCTGGGACCCCAGTTCTGGAAACACCATATATTTT. Protein: CAWDPSSGNTIYF.

Here the CDR3 DNA reads TGTGCCACCGGGGTGACAGGCTATAATTCACCCCTCCACTTT. It yields the protein CATGVTGYNSPLHF. The chain joins TRBV6-5 to TRBJ1-6, with D perhaps TRBD1 (6 bases). V was trimmed by 10 bases and J by 3 bases, leaving 13 bases between them. Germline CDR1 MNHEY, CDR2 SVGAGI. The CDR3 covers 14 residues.

The V and J genes are TRBV29-1 and TRBJ1-1; no firm D call. The length of the CDR3 is 11 residues. Germline V CDR1 and CDR2: SQVTM, ANQGSEA. V was shortened by 6 bases and J by 1 base, with 6 bases between the two germline ends. The CDR3 sequence: CSVRENTEAFF. Written as DNA, the CDR3 is TGCAGCGTGAGGGAGAACACTGAAGCTTTCTTT.

The chain is built from TRBV6-1 and TRBJ1-2; maybe TRBD1 (5 bases). CDR3 length: 15 amino acids. Trimming pared 2 bases from V and 4 bases from J, leaving 14 bases between. Germline CDR1 and CDR2: MNHNS and SASEGT. The CDR3 protein is CASSELSGGSYGYTF. CDR3 in DNA: TGTGCCAGCAGTGAACTGTCGGGGGGGAGCTATGGCTACACCTTC.

The chain links TRBV27 to TRBJ1-2, with 7 bases lining up with TRBD1. J gave up 6 bases and V 10 bases, and 11 bases lay outside the gene matches. The germline V gene encodes CDR1 MNHEY and CDR2 SMNVEV (reference sequence). The CDR3 sequence is 13 residues long. The CDR3 protein is CATRRIRGNGYTF. For the CDR3, the DNA is TGTGCCACCCGAAGGATCAGGGGGAATGGCTACACCTTC.